The clone carrying this TCR beta chain occurred a few times. Data came from immunoSEQ multiplex PCR; TCRdb stores just in-frame clones and leaves some out. The top ten hold over 7.5% of the sample, which has about 92,000 clones, roughly four fifths seen once. The data are from a study of control samples from healthy donors and cancer patients. Germline CDR1 MDHEN, CDR2 SYDVKM. The J segment lost 8 bases and the V segment lost 5 bases, leaving 3 bases of the junction unmatched. The CDR3 extends over 12 amino acids. The receptor comes from a woman aged 55-75 years in good health. The sample taken for sequencing was blood. This chain uses TRBV28 with TRBJ2-1; 7 nucleotides align to TRBD1. The chain's CDR3 is CASSLTGYEQFF. CDR3 DNA sequence: TGTGCCAGCAGTCTGACAGGGTATGAGCAGTTCTTC.